The rows below give T cell receptor beta chains drawn from one sample of a study of blood T cells in healthy people across ages. TCRdb analysed the 5' RACE reads with MiXCR anew, one entry per CDR3 protein. The sample carries about 1.1 million distinct CDR3 sequences, under 40% recorded once. The sequenced sample consisted of blood. These receptors all stem from a man in his late teens or twenties in good health. The conserved cysteine and the conserved F or W are not part of the CDR3 here. Rows give clone size only sometimes, using once, few, many, or a class for an expanded clone.

V: TRBV12-3/TRBV12-4; size: many; CDR3: ASSPRQRDTQY
V: TRBV27; size: few; CDR3: ASSFLGNSYEQY
V: TRBV2; size: few; CDR3: ASRGQGGSEKLF
V: TRBV4-2; size: few; CDR3: ASSQDEAGKTDTQY
V: TRBV6-2/TRBV6-3; size: -; CDR3: ASIEDHYQETQY
V: TRBV6-2/TRBV6-3; size: few; CDR3: ASSYSQGSLFGYT
V: TRBV15; size: few; CDR3: ATSRGQGNYGYT
V: TRBV24-1; size: few; CDR3: ATSDPQNTEAF
V: TRBV3-1; size: -; CDR3: ASSQNSNYGYT
V: TRBV27; size: few; CDR3: ASSSTGSDSPLH
V: TRBV2; size: many; CDR3: ASSVGQAYGYT
V: TRBV12-3/TRBV12-4; size: few; CDR3: ASRLGRWDSGNQPQH
V: TRBV28; size: -; CDR3: ASTKGPGGGYT
V: TRBV29-1; size: many; CDR3: SVERTRPRGTQY
V: TRBV20-1; size: once; CDR3: SVGRATFSNQPQH
V: TRBV12-3/TRBV12-4; size: -; CDR3: ASLPAGGFFRGEQY
V: TRBV5-1; size: -; CDR3: ASKSSGENTEAF
V: TRBV9; size: -; CDR3: ASSLTSGLTDTQY
V: TRBV6-5; size: -; CDR3: ASSFTGAGETQY
V: TRBV10-3; size: -; CDR3: AISGGRGVDTEAF
V: TRBV5-1; size: -; CDR3: ASSLQALVTGELF
V: TRBV2; size: -; CDR3: ASSEYRNEQY
V: TRBV2; size: once; CDR3: ANTSGVNTQY
V: TRBV2; size: few; CDR3: ASLKRVQETQY
V: TRBV12-3/TRBV12-4; size: many; CDR3: ASSPQTGAGELF
V: TRBV4-1; size: -; CDR3: ASSPTGLTQPQH
V: TRBV4-3; size: few; CDR3: ASSRGGPSTNEKLF
V: TRBV20-1; size: -; CDR3: SASPSGLETQY
V: TRBV20-1; size: many; CDR3: SAGGPGTDTQY
V: TRBV12-3/TRBV12-4; size: once; CDR3: ASTTDRGSRDTQY
V: TRBV6-6; size: -; CDR3: ASSYSEEYEQY
V: TRBV5-6; size: -; CDR3: ASSLWFWDRGQETQY
V: TRBV20-1; size: few; CDR3: SAGPEDTGAWVDTEAF
V: TRBV4-1; size: -; CDR3: ASSQEGTLPEAF
V: TRBV12-3/TRBV12-4; size: -; CDR3: ASARTDSKEKLF
V: TRBV20-1; size: -; CDR3: SARDPAQPQH
V: TRBV7-9; size: -; CDR3: ASSPSTGLGTDTQY
V: TRBV6-5; size: -; CDR3: ASSYSPGLESTDIQY
V: TRBV7-6; size: few; CDR3: ASSPVGEGGYT
V: TRBV30; size: -; CDR3: AWSQGPYEQY
V: TRBV4-2; size: few; CDR3: ASSLGEAEAF
V: TRBV20-1; size: -; CDR3: SATRQGGGAEAF